This TCR beta chain was found in a study of T cell changes during pregnancy in multiple sclerosis. Assay used: immunoSEQ multiplex PCR; TCRdb lists only in-frame clones, some missing. The table includes about 72,000 clones, roughly 91% detected once. The TCR comes from a female donor in good health, enrolled as a control in a pregnancy study. The sequenced sample was peripheral blood, obtained in the third trimester of pregnancy.

In DNA, the CDR3 is TGTGCCAGCAGCCAGGGGGCCGAGGGAGCCCTCCACTTT. It yields the protein CASSQGAEGALHF. The chain combines TRBV9 with TRBJ1-6; 8 nucleotides align to TRBD1. The CDR3 is made up of 13 amino acids. Unmatched junction bases numbered 8, after V lost 4 bases and J lost 14 bases. Germline V CDR1 and CDR2: SGDLS, YYNGEE.